This is a list of T cell receptor beta chains from one sample in a study of OX40 agonist ivuxolimab in advanced cancers. Generated by immunoSEQ multiplex PCR, the TCRdb table keeps only in-frame clones and is missing some. The sample shows approximately 80,000 clones, more than 75% of them seen only once. The source was CD4+ or CD8+ T cells sorted from blood, collected in a trial of the OX40 agonist ivuxolimab. The receptors were gathered from an adult with an advanced solid tumor such as melanoma, head and neck, liver or kidney cancer. The CDR3 runs from the conserved cysteine through the conserved F or W. Fields, in order: J gene, D gene, V gene, CDR3 protein. D genes are given only for firm matches.

j_call: TRBJ2-7
d_call: NA
v_call: TRBV6-6
cdr3_aa: CASSSAYEQYF

j_call: TRBJ2-5
d_call: NA
v_call: TRBV6-6
cdr3_aa: CASSPASETQYF

j_call: TRBJ2-3
d_call: NA
v_call: TRBV4-3
cdr3_aa: CASSQGQTSTDTQYF

j_call: TRBJ2-1
d_call: TRBD2
v_call: TRBV5-4
cdr3_aa: CASSPRDGRAEQFF

j_call: TRBJ2-1
d_call: TRBD1
v_call: TRBV5-5
cdr3_aa: CASSLGQPPYNEQFF

j_call: TRBJ1-2
d_call: NA
v_call: TRBV27
cdr3_aa: CASSLSGGGYSNYGYTF

j_call: TRBJ2-1
d_call: TRBD2
v_call: TRBV10-1
cdr3_aa: CASSEYRLPSAGGPGNEQFF

j_call: TRBJ2-7
d_call: TRBD2
v_call: TRBV6-1
cdr3_aa: CASSEPGLRLEYEQYF

j_call: TRBJ1-2
d_call: NA
v_call: TRBV9
cdr3_aa: CASSVQSGANYGYTF

j_call: TRBJ2-7
d_call: TRBD2
v_call: TRBV7-2
cdr3_aa: CASSRNVAGGNEQYF

j_call: TRBJ2-2
d_call: NA
v_call: TRBV19
cdr3_aa: CASSIRESGTGELFF

j_call: TRBJ2-1
d_call: NA
v_call: TRBV19
cdr3_aa: CASSIPEGGFNEQFF

j_call: TRBJ1-4
d_call: NA
v_call: TRBV28
cdr3_aa: CASSLYVGNEKLFF

j_call: TRBJ1-5
d_call: NA
v_call: TRBV5-8
cdr3_aa: CASSFRNQPQHF

j_call: TRBJ1-4
d_call: TRBD1
v_call: TRBV28
cdr3_aa: CASSFQGARLEKLFF

j_call: TRBJ1-1
d_call: NA
v_call: TRBV11-3
cdr3_aa: CASSLVGDKAFF

j_call: TRBJ1-1
d_call: NA
v_call: TRBV5-1
cdr3_aa: CASSPDLGDTEAFF

j_call: TRBJ2-5
d_call: TRBD1
v_call: TRBV7-7
cdr3_aa: CASSLERTGQTQYF

j_call: TRBJ1-4
d_call: NA
v_call: TRBV19
cdr3_aa: CASSRGGASNEKLFF

j_call: TRBJ1-5
d_call: NA
v_call: TRBV10-1
cdr3_aa: CASSNSNQPQHF

j_call: TRBJ2-3
d_call: NA
v_call: TRBV9
cdr3_aa: CASSVVGTDTQYF

j_call: TRBJ1-1
d_call: TRBD1
v_call: TRBV7-2
cdr3_aa: CASSSRQGFEAFF

j_call: TRBJ2-1
d_call: NA
v_call: TRBV7-6
cdr3_aa: CASSLVAGTYNEQFF

j_call: TRBJ2-3
d_call: NA
v_call: TRBV27
cdr3_aa: CASSSHNTDTQYF

j_call: TRBJ2-3
d_call: TRBD2
v_call: TRBV6-1
cdr3_aa: CASRAGTSGTDTQYF

j_call: TRBJ2-7
d_call: NA
v_call: TRBV5-6
cdr3_aa: CASSLYGRTYEQYF

j_call: TRBJ1-4
d_call: TRBD1
v_call: TRBV18
cdr3_aa: CASSQTRGTNEKLFF

j_call: TRBJ2-5
d_call: NA
v_call: TRBV5-4
cdr3_aa: CASSEQGGQETQYF

j_call: TRBJ1-1
d_call: NA
v_call: TRBV6-6
cdr3_aa: CASSYSRIPEAFF

j_call: TRBJ2-7
d_call: NA
v_call: TRBV12-5
cdr3_aa: CASVLFYEQYF

j_call: TRBJ2-7
d_call: TRBD1
v_call: TRBV13
cdr3_aa: CASSHTRPWDRGTYEQYF

j_call: TRBJ2-5
d_call: TRBD2
v_call: TRBV5-1
cdr3_aa: CASSFPVGAGGPSSETQYF

j_call: TRBJ2-1
d_call: TRBD2
v_call: TRBV5-4
cdr3_aa: CASSAGGSTYNEQFF

j_call: TRBJ1-1
d_call: TRBD1
v_call: TRBV25-1
cdr3_aa: CASSDPGQGGTEAFF

j_call: TRBJ2-2
d_call: NA
v_call: TRBV5-4
cdr3_aa: CASSSRTNTGELFF

j_call: TRBJ1-2
d_call: NA
v_call: TRBV11-2
cdr3_aa: CASSLGARANYGYTF

j_call: TRBJ1-3
d_call: TRBD1
v_call: TRBV7-8
cdr3_aa: CASTAGPGGAGFGNTIYF

j_call: TRBJ1-1
d_call: NA
v_call: TRBV7-9
cdr3_aa: CASSLLAQTEAFF

j_call: TRBJ1-1
d_call: TRBD1
v_call: TRBV7-9
cdr3_aa: CASSSGQVNTEAFF

j_call: TRBJ2-7
d_call: NA
v_call: TRBV11-2
cdr3_aa: CASSLGTRTYEQYF

j_call: TRBJ1-1
d_call: NA
v_call: TRBV18
cdr3_aa: CASSPRDPGGGTEAFF

j_call: TRBJ1-5
d_call: NA
v_call: TRBV4-1
cdr3_aa: CASSRLEGGGNQPQHF